What follows are 14 T cell receptor beta chains derived from one specimen sequenced in a study of response to subunit inactivated influenza vaccine. In TCRdb, the RT-PCR reads were re-called with MiXCR into one record per CDR3 protein. The sample yields about 700,000 distinct CDR3 sequences, around a sixth seen once. Sample: PBMCs from blood, taken 12 days after vaccination. These receptor sequences come from a middle-aged man who received an inactivated influenza vaccine.

This chain uses TRBV2 with TRBJ2-1, with D maybe TRBD1 (6 bases). Trimming left V 7 bases short and J 3 bases short, with 16 bases between. This CDR3 contains 15 residues. Germline lookup yields CDR1 SNHLY and CDR2 FYNNEI. CDR3 in DNA: TGTGCCAGCAATTCACAGGGTATCCGCTACAATGAGCAGTTCTTC. Translating gives CASNSQGIRYNEQFF.

This clonotype was picked up many times. The chain carries TRBV29-1 and TRBJ2-5; D tentatively fits TRBD1 or TRBD2 (5 bases each). Trimming left V 5 bases short and J 5 bases short, with 12 bases between. The germline V gene has CDR1 SQVTM and CDR2 ANQGSEA. The CDR3 runs 12 residues. CDR3 DNA: TGCAGCGTTCATCACGGGACGGAGACCCAGTACTTC. Its protein is CSVHHGTETQYF.

This clonotype has more than one count but fewer than ten. The CDR3 sequence: CASSESRGAEQYF. The CDR3 nucleotides are TGCGCCAGCAGTGAGTCGCGGGGGGCCGAGCAGTACTTC. The chain recombines TRBV10-2 with TRBJ2-7; 8 positions match TRBD2. This CDR3 comprises 13 residues. The trim removed 0 bases at V and 6 bases at J, leaving 1 base unmatched. CDR1 and CDR2 from the germline V gene are WSHSY and SAAADI.

This clonotype showed up just a few times. The rearrangement links TRBV5-1 to TRBJ2-7; a possible D gene is TRBD2 (7 bases). Germline-derived CDR1 and CDR2 are SGHRS and YFSETQ. This CDR3 has 15 residues. V was clipped by 0 bases and J by 5 bases, with 15 bases between them. In DNA form, the CDR3 reads TGCGCCAGCAGCTTGGGGGCGGGGGCGCTAAACGAGCAGTACTTC. It translates to CASSLGAGALNEQYF.

The chain recombines TRBV6-1 with TRBJ1-2; 12 bases map to TRBD1. Germline trimming cut 6 bases from V and 6 bases from J; bases unmatched to any gene: 2. From germline, CDR1 is MNHNS and CDR2 SASEGT. The CDR3 runs to 13 residues. The CDR3 DNA follows: TGTGCCAGCAGGGGGGACAGGGGGCATGGCTACACCTTC. Its protein is CASRGDRGHGYTF.

This clonotype was recorded at least ten times. The chain is built from TRBV24-1 and TRBJ2-5; D is perhaps TRBD1 or TRBD2 (6 bases each). The CDR3 runs to 13 residues. In germline, CDR1 is KGHDR, CDR2 SFDVKD. V was pared by 9 bases and J by 3 bases, with 13 bases between. CDR3 coding DNA: TGTGCCACCGGAGAAGGGGGGAAAGAGACCCAGTACTTC. Protein sequence: CATGEGGKETQYF.

This clonotype was observed a handful of times. The rearrangement joins TRBV12-3 or TRBV12-4 to TRBJ2-4; weak D call: TRBD1 (5 bases). CDR3 size: 14 residues. The V and J ends lost 3 bases and 0 bases respectively, with 6 bases between them. The CDR3 DNA reads as TGTGCCAGCAGTTTTGACAGAGCCAAAAACATTCAGTACTTC. Its translation is CASSFDRAKNIQYF.

This clonotype was detected ten times or more. Relative to the germline gene, one junction end is altered; a read error may explain this. The chain combines TRBV2 with TRBJ1-1; no reliable D call. Germline CDR1 is SNHLY and CDR2 is FYNNEI. CDR3 size: 8 residues. The CDR3 sequence is CASTEAFF. The CDR3 bases are TGTGCCAGCACTGAAGCTTTCTTT. The whole variable domain, filled in from reference TRBV2 and TRBJ1-1, reads EPEVTQTPSHQVTQMGQEVILRCVPISNHLYFYWYRQILGQKVEFLVSFYNNEISEKSEIFDDQFSVERPDGSNFTLKIRSTKLEDSAMYFCASTEAFFGQGTRLTVV.

This clonotype turned up a few times. CDR3 sequence (DNA): TGTGCCAGCGGAGAATCTAATAGCAACTATGGCTACACCTTC. This encodes CASGESNSNYGYTF. J is TRBJ1-2 and V is TRBV4-2, with D unclear. V was trimmed by 8 bases and J by 2 bases, leaving 15 bases between them. Germline CDR1 is LGHNA and CDR2 is YNFKEQ. The CDR3 has 14 residues.

A word on this clonotype: Given the absence of the conserved phenylalanine or tryptophan at the CDR3 end, a read error is likely. The chain is built from TRBV7-2 and TRBJ2-5; D perhaps matches TRBD1 (6 bases). The length of the CDR3 is 14 residues. Germline CDR1 SGHTA, CDR2 FQGNSA. V lost 4 bases to trimming and J lost 2 bases, with 11 bases between them. CDR3: CASSSTGIQETQYL. The CDR3 DNA reads as TGTGCCAGCAGCTCAACAGGGATTCAAGAGACCCAGTACCTC.

Only a few counts were recorded for this clonotype. V gene TRBV4-2 combines with J gene TRBJ2-6; D not resolved. Per germline, CDR1 LGHNA and CDR2 YNFKEQ. The CDR3 runs to 16 residues. The V end lost 0 bases, the J end lost 4 bases, and 10 bases lay between the germline ends. In DNA, the CDR3 is TGTGCCAGCAGCCAAGAACCCCAGTCCGGGGCCAACGTCCTGACTTTC. Its protein is CASSQEPQSGANVLTF.

The sample holds a few counts of this clonotype. V and J are TRBV12-3 or TRBV12-4 and TRBJ1-2; no reliable D call. V shed 2 bases and J shed 5 bases, with 12 bases lying between them. This CDR3 comprises 14 residues. Here the CDR3 reads CASSLSAVRYGYTF. CDR3 bases: TGTGCCAGCAGTTTATCCGCAGTTCGTTATGGCTACACCTTC.

In this sample, this clonotype turned up a few times. V is TRBV10-3 and J is TRBJ2-7; TRBD2 aligns across 7 bases. This CDR3 contains 11 residues. The J segment lost 9 bases and the V segment lost 10 bases, leaving 9 bases of the junction unmatched. Looked up from germline, CDR1 is ENHRY and CDR2 is SYGVKD. The CDR3 nucleotides read TGTGCCACTTCGACTAGCTTCTTGCAGTACTTC. Encoded protein: CATSTSFLQYF.

For the CDR3, the DNA is TGTGCCAGCAGCGCGACCTCACTAGCGGGAGGGACAGGGGAGCTGTTTTTT. Residues: CASSATSLAGGTGELFF. V is TRBV9 and J is TRBJ2-2, with TRBD2 matching 13 bases. The length of the CDR3 is 17 residues. CDR1 is SGDLS, CDR2 YYNGEE, per germline. The ends lost 3 bases at V and 8 bases at J; junction bases unmatched: 10.